This T cell receptor (beta chain) was sequenced for a study of CD8+ T cells in alopecia areata. For the study at large: Treated patients took oral tofacitinib at 5 to 10 mg twice daily. Treatment with tofacitinib (6 to 18 months) was followed by 6 months off drug.

Study findings and constraints: Scalp clonality and expanded CD8+ clones among the top 100 showed significant decreases with tofacitinib.

On this clone itself: Antigen specificity is unknown.

Extraction and reverse transcription of RNA yielded cDNA as the sequencing template. The data were produced by immunoSEQ multiplex PCR, yet TCRdb's version contains in-frame clones alone and is incomplete. The sample has 130,000 to 150,000 clones; approximately 85% are singletons. With V trimmed by 0 bases and J by 2 bases, 2 bases remained unmatched. Germline lookup yields CDR1 SGHRS and CDR2 YFSETQ. This CDR3 region has 16 residues. Indicated treatment: oral pan-JAK inhibitor, 5-10 mg twice daily. Those with alopecia areata gave lesional scalp punch biopsies and peripheral blood. The origin of this receptor is a human donor with alopecia areata. This chain uses TRBV5-1 with TRBJ2-7; 13 nucleotides agree with TRBD2. Sequencing was performed on CD8+ T cells sorted from blood, taken at week 4, from a patient treated with tofacitinib. In DNA form, the CDR3 reads TGCGCCAGCAGCTTGGGACTAGCGGGGGGTCCCTACGAGCAGTACTTC. Protein sequence: CASSLGLAGGPYEQYF.